This T cell receptor (beta chain) was documented in a study of cytomegalovirus exposure and HLA in healthy donors. 13 Jbeta primers and 60 Vbeta primers were used for the PCR. Using immunoSEQ multiplex PCR, the repertoire was profiled, and TCRdb retains in-frame clones only, with some absent. The sample has fewer than 150,000 clones, 73% seen once. Germline V gene data show CDR1 as MNHEY and CDR2 as SMNVEV (reference sequence). The V segment lost 3 bases and the J segment 4 bases; nucleotides outside the gene matches: 7. The CDR3 loop spans 16 amino acids. The specimen was PBMCs. The sequence was obtained from a human donor in good health. V and J are TRBV27 and TRBJ2-1, with 9 bases lining up with TRBD1. CDR3 bases: TGTGCCAGCAGTTTGTTAACAGGGGGCCCTTACAATGAGCAGTTCTTC. Residues: CASSLLTGGPYNEQFF.